The 2 T cell receptor beta chains given below trace back to one sample, sequenced in a study of T cells in Graves' hyperthyroidism and ophthalmopathy. The source material, RNA transcripts, was used to amplify TCR beta CDR3 regions. Initially, a first-round RT-PCR of the TCR CDR3 employed the HTBI primer set. MiXCR was run by TCRdb on the multiplex PCR reads, yielding one entry per CDR3 protein. The data contain approximately 740,000 distinct CDR3 sequences, around 13% of them singletons. The source material was blood. These receptor sequences come from a young woman with Graves' hyperthyroidism.

The chain links TRBV12-3 or TRBV12-4 to TRBJ2-5, with 9 bases that match TRBD1. Losses at the gene ends were 5 bases for V and 4 bases for J; bases not matched to a gene: 8. The CDR3 is 15 amino acids. The CDR3, as DNA: TGTGCCAGCAGTCCACGGACAGGGGAATCAGAGACCCAGTACTTC. Encoded protein: CASSPRTGESETQYF.

In this sample, this clonotype turned up many times. This sequence joins TRBV11-2 and TRBJ2-1; TRBD1 aligns across 9 bases. Germline lookup yields CDR1 SGHAT and CDR2 FQNNGV. The CDR3 is 16 residues long. V shed 1 base and J 1 base; nucleotides not matched to a gene: 2. CDR3 sequence reads: CASSLAGTGSYNEQFF. As DNA, the CDR3 is TGTGCCAGCAGCTTAGCCGGGACAGGGTCCTACAATGAGCAGTTCTTC.